This T cell receptor (beta chain) is drawn from a study of CD8+CD57+ T cells in acquired aplastic anemia. Turning to the study itself: Sorted CD4+ and CD8+ cells yielded 3.2 ug of DNA on average.

Genomic DNA templated the TCR beta VDJ and CDR3 profiling. TCRdb re-called the reads through MiXCR, storing one row per CDR3 protein. Among around 210,000 distinct CDR3 sequences, more than 55% were seen once, and the ten largest hold around three fifths. Remarks on this clonotype: The antigen remains unidentified.

Notes on the study in general: Levels of CD8+ Simpson's diversity were not significantly distinct in patients versus controls.

CD8+CD57+ cell expansion had been shown by flow cytometry in patients chosen for sequencing. The patients all had a severe acquired aplastic anemia diagnosis. The V segment lost 3 bases and the J segment 1 base; nucleotides outside the gene matches: 5. The CDR3 length is 16 residues. Germline assignment: CDR1 KGHSH and CDR2 LQKENI. The V call is TRBV18, the J call TRBJ2-5, with 10 bases lining up with TRBD2. The source is a human donor with aplastic anemia. The sample was sorted CD4+, CD8+, or CD8+CD57+ T cells (not recorded which) from PBMCs. In DNA, the CDR3 is TGTGCCAGCTCACCCCTAGCGGGAGAGGGCCAAGAGACCCAGTACTTC. It encodes CASSPLAGEGQETQYF.